This TCR beta chain was identified during a study of T cell changes during pregnancy in multiple sclerosis. Looked up from germline, CDR1 is LNHDA and CDR2 is SQIVND (reference sequence). The V segment lost 0 bases and the J segment 10 bases; nucleotides outside the gene matches: 3. The CDR3 has 14 residues. The table came from immunoSEQ multiplex PCR; TCRdb's copy has only in-frame clones and leaves some out. The profile covers about 77,000 clones, with about 88% appearing a single time and under 2.5% taken by the ten largest. The chain uses TRBV19 and TRBJ1-6; the match to TRBD1 covers 7 bases. The sequence derives from a female donor with multiple sclerosis, enrolled in a pregnancy study. This sample comprised peripheral blood, obtained before pregnancy. The CDR3 DNA is TGTGCCAGTAGTATAGACGACAGGGTCTCACCCCTCCACTTT. Translated, it gives CASSIDDRVSPLHF. The whole variable domain, remainder taken from reference TRBV19 and TRBJ1-6, is DGGITQSPKYLFRKEGQNVTLSCEQNLNHDAMYWYRQDPGQGLRLIYYSQIVNDFQKGDIAEGYSVSREKKESFPLTVTSAQKNPTAFYLCASSIDDRVSPLHFGNGTRLTVT.